One and the same sample provided the 27 T cell receptor beta chains below, sequenced in a study of spatial heterogeneity in lung cancer (dated by TCRdb to between 2018 and 2020). Libraries came from 5' RACE. These reads were obtained on a NextSeq 500. TCRdb ran its own pipeline on the public reads, namely fastp trimming at Q25 and MiXCR clone calling, and kept in-frame beta chains. Each entry is one CDR3 protein sequence, shown with its most common DNA and genes. Across this sample there are about 87,000 distinct CDR3 sequences, with 15% to 20% seen only once. The top ten clones comprise 20% to 25% of the sample. This specimen's time point label, per the study, means: blood at routine non-recurrence follow-up after resection. Sequenced material: PBMCs, taken at follow-up. All receptors derive from a male donor with early-stage non-small cell lung cancer.

This chain joins TRBV4-3 and TRBJ1-6, with D unresolved. Deletions cut 0 bases from V and 6 bases from J, with 3 bases between. There are 13 residues in the CDR3. Germline lookup yields CDR1 LGHNA and CDR2 YSLEER. CDR3 DNA sequence: TGCGCCAGCAGCCAAGAAATTAATTCACCCCTCCACTTT. Translation gives CASSQEINSPLHF.

This clonotype was recorded a few times. This rearrangement joins TRBV14 to TRBJ1-6, with D possibly matching TRBD1 (5 bases). Trimming took off 1 base at V and 5 bases at J, with 12 bases between the two ends. This CDR3 spans 16 amino acids. The germline V gene encodes CDR1 SGHDN and CDR2 FVKESK. DNA of the CDR3: TGTGCCAGCAGCCAAGTGTCAGGGCGGAATAATTCACCCCTCCACTTT. Translation: CASSQVSGRNNSPLHF.

This clonotype has at least ten counts. V usage is TRBV6-5 and J usage is TRBJ2-3; the match to TRBD2 covers 7 bases. Per germline, CDR1 MNHEY and CDR2 SVGAGI. V gave up 7 bases and J gave up 1 base; unmatched junction bases: 8. The CDR3 totals 15 residues. Here the CDR3 reads CASTQAGRGTDTQYF. The DNA for the CDR3 is TGTGCCAGCACCCAAGCGGGAAGAGGCACAGATACGCAGTATTTT.

This clonotype has only a few counts. This chain joins TRBV5-1 and TRBJ2-1; a weak D match, TRBD2 (6 bases). This CDR3 has 15 residues. Trimming left V 2 bases short and J 0 bases short, with 9 bases between. Per the germline V gene, CDR1 is SGHRS and CDR2 is YFSETQ. As DNA, the CDR3 is TGCGCCAGCAGCTTCCAGACTAGCTCCTACAATGAGCAGTTCTTC. It encodes CASSFQTSSYNEQFF.

The chain carries TRBV20-1 and TRBJ1-4, with a possible D match to TRBD1 (6 bases). V dropped 4 bases and J dropped 3 bases, with 12 bases sitting between them. The CDR3 loop spans 14 amino acids. Germline V gene data show CDR1 as DFQATT and CDR2 as SNEGSKA (reference sequence). The CDR3 spells CSATPGASNEKLFF. The CDR3 DNA follows: TGCAGTGCTACCCCAGGGGCCTCTAATGAAAAACTGTTTTTT.

The CDR3 nucleotides are TGTGCCAGCAGCCCTGAGGGTTTCAATGAGCAGTTCTTC. Its translation is CASSPEGFNEQFF. The chain recombines TRBV6-2 or TRBV6-3 with TRBJ2-1; a possible D gene is TRBD2 (5 bases). Between the trimmed V and J ends, which lost 6 bases and 6 bases, there was a span of 12 bases. The CDR3 has 13 amino acids. CDR1 and CDR2 from the germline V gene are MNHEY and SVGEGT.

This clonotype was counted a few times. The chain links TRBV7-8 to TRBJ1-5; a possible D gene is TRBD1 (5 bases). The CDR3 has 15 residues. Trimming removed 5 bases from V and 1 base from J, with 12 bases in between. Germline V gene lookup returns CDR1 SGHVS and CDR2 FQNEAQ. CDR3 sequence reads: CASSPTRGSNQPQHF. The CDR3 DNA follows: TGTGCCAGCAGCCCTACGAGGGGCAGCAATCAGCCCCAGCATTTT.

This clonotype was observed many times. This chain joins TRBV6-5 and TRBJ2-2; D is undetermined. CDR1 is MNHEY and CDR2 is SVGAGI in the germline V gene. The ends were cut back, 2 bases at V and 4 bases at J, with 11 bases in the middle. The CDR3 totals 15 residues. DNA for the CDR3: TGTGCCAGCAGTTACGTCGGAAGAGGCACCGGGGAGCTGTTTTTT. Encoded protein: CASSYVGRGTGELFF.

The sample holds a few counts of this clonotype. The rearrangement uses TRBV10-3 and TRBJ2-1; D is possibly TRBD2 (5 bases). Germline CDR1 is ENHRY and CDR2 is SYGVKD. V was pared by 6 bases and J by 9 bases, with 24 bases between. This CDR3 spans 16 amino acids. The CDR3 region has the DNA TGTGCCATCAGGGAGGCCGCCGGACTCAGAATCGGTGAGCAGTTCTTC. Residues: CAIREAAGLRIGEQFF.

The gene calls are TRBV20-1 and TRBJ2-3, with D perhaps assigned TRBD1 or TRBD2 (5 bases each). The CDR3 is 15 residues long. V shed 5 bases and J shed 0 bases, with 15 bases lying between them. The germline CDR1 and CDR2 sequences are DFQATT and SNEGSKA (reference sequence). CDR3 coding DNA: TGCAGTGCTTCGACCCGGGACGGCAGCACAGATACGCAGTATTTT. Translating it yields CSASTRDGSTDTQYF.

This clonotype showed up many times. The V and J genes are TRBV3-1 and TRBJ1-5, with 12 bases aligning to TRBD1. Trimming cost V 8 bases and J 9 bases; bases outside gene matches: 14. The CDR3 consists of 16 residues. In germline, CDR1 is LGHDT, CDR2 YNNKEL (reference sequence). CDR3 sequence (DNA): TGTGCCAGCTCAACGGGACAGGGGGCCTCCGCAAGGCCCCAGCATTTT. It translates to CASSTGQGASARPQHF.

This clonotype appeared a few times. The J gene is TRBJ2-3, the V gene TRBV29-1; the match to TRBD2 covers 12 bases. Germline loops: CDR1 SQVTM, CDR2 ANQGSEA. Losses at the gene ends were 6 bases for V and 0 bases for J; bases not matched to a gene: 4. The CDR3 runs 15 residues. For the CDR3, the DNA is TGCAGCGTATGCACTAGCGGGGGGAGCACAGATACGCAGTATTTT. Its translation is CSVCTSGGSTDTQYF.

In nucleotides, the CDR3 is TGTGCCAGCAGCTTGGTCGACAGAAACACTGAAGCTTTCTTT. Its translation is CASSLVDRNTEAFF. The chain recombines TRBV5-4 with TRBJ1-1, with D tentatively TRBD1 (5 bases). V shed 0 bases and J shed 2 bases, with 8 bases lying between them. The CDR3 totals 14 residues. Germline-derived CDR1 and CDR2 are SGHNT and YYREEE (reference sequence).

This clonotype was detected a few times. The rearrangement links TRBV7-3 to TRBJ2-2; 9 nucleotides agree with TRBD1. The germline V gene encodes CDR1 SGHTA and CDR2 FQGTGA. V lost 5 bases, J lost 4 bases, and 5 bases stayed unmatched. The CDR3 length is 15 residues. The CDR3 protein is CASSPGTGTTGELFF. DNA of the CDR3: TGTGCCAGCAGCCCCGGGACAGGGACCACCGGGGAGCTGTTTTTT.

This clonotype was found a few times. The chain employs TRBV9 and TRBJ1-1; D is possibly TRBD1 (5 bases). Germline CDR1 SGDLS, CDR2 YYNGEE. This CDR3 has 12 amino acids. V shed 1 base and J shed 7 bases, with 8 bases lying between them. The CDR3, as DNA: TGTGCCAGCAGCGTATGGGGGAGTGAAGCTTTCTTT. This gives the protein CASSVWGSEAFF.

This clonotype appeared many times. The chain carries TRBV27 and TRBJ2-3; 7 bases fit TRBD2. The V gene end was trimmed by 3 bases and the J gene end by 3 bases; junction bases not matched to a gene: 6. The CDR3 has 15 amino acids. Germline assignment: CDR1 MNHEY and CDR2 SMNVEV (reference sequence). Here the CDR3 DNA reads TGTGCCAGCAGTTTTGCGGGAGAAGGGACAGATACGCAGTATTTT. It is translated as CASSFAGEGTDTQYF.

This clonotype was observed a few times. The J gene is TRBJ1-3, the V gene TRBV6-5; 10 bases are shared with TRBD1. The CDR3 length is 16 residues. Trimming cost V 6 bases and J 0 bases; bases outside gene matches: 5. CDR1 is MNHEY, CDR2 SVGAGI, per germline. The CDR3 sequence: CASREDRGHSGNTIYF. As DNA, the CDR3 is TGTGCCAGCAGGGAAGACAGGGGGCACTCTGGAAACACCATATATTTT.

In this sample, this clonotype turned up once. The rearrangement joins TRBV5-1 to TRBJ2-7; D uncertain. V gave up 7 bases and J gave up 0 bases, with 11 bases separating them. The CDR3 has 13 residues. The germline CDR1 and CDR2 sequences are SGHRS and YFSETQ. CDR3 coding DNA: TGCGCCAGCTCAGTCCACCTCTCCTACGAGCAGTACTTC. Its translation: CASSVHLSYEQYF. Complete variable domain (other parts from reference TRBV5-1 and TRBJ2-7): KAGVTQTPRYLIKTRGQQVTLSCSPISGHRSVSWYQQTPGQGLQFLFEYFSETQRNKGNFPGRFSGRQFSNSRSEMNVSTLELGDSALYLCASSVHLSYEQYFGPGTRLTVT.

This clonotype appeared many times. The chain has TRBV6-5 and TRBJ2-1; 11 nucleotides align to TRBD2. This CDR3 comprises 15 residues. J was trimmed by 4 bases and V by 6 bases; bases with no gene match: 5. Per the germline V gene, CDR1 is MNHEY and CDR2 is SVGAGI. In DNA, the CDR3 is TGTGCCAGCAGGTCCGGGACTAGCGGATACAATGAGCAGTTCTTC. Protein: CASRSGTSGYNEQFF.

The chain links TRBV7-9 to TRBJ1-2; D perhaps matches TRBD1 (5 bases). With 0 bases removed from V and 4 bases from J, the gap between germline ends came to 15 bases. The germline V gene has CDR1 SEHNR and CDR2 FQNEAQ (reference sequence). This CDR3 has 16 residues. The CDR3 DNA follows: TGTGCCAGCAGCTTAGCGGACACAGGCGGTAGCTATGGCTACACCTTC. Translation: CASSLADTGGSYGYTF. The variable domain in full, with the rest retrieved from reference TRBV7-9 and TRBJ1-2, is DTGVSQNPRHKITKRGQNVTFRCDPISEHNRLYWYRQTLGQGPEFLTYFQNEAQLEKSRLLSDRFSAERPKGSFSTLEIQRTEQGDSAMYLCASSLADTGGSYGYTFGSGTRLTVV.

The chain recombines TRBV19 with TRBJ1-5, with D maybe TRBD1 (5 bases). The CDR3 has 18 residues. The V gene's germline CDR1 is LNHDA and CDR2 SQIVND (reference sequence). The V end was cut by 1 base, the J end by 1 base, with 17 bases between. The CDR3 nucleotides read TGTGCCAGTAGTATAGGTTTGGGAGGCAGGGCGAGCAATCAGCCCCAGCATTTT. Its protein product is CASSIGLGGRASNQPQHF. Full variable domain (remainder filled in from reference TRBV19 and TRBJ1-5): DGGITQSPKYLFRKEGQNVTLSCEQNLNHDAMYWYRQDPGQGLRLIYYSQIVNDFQKGDIAEGYSVSREKKESFPLTVTSAQKNPTAFYLCASSIGLGGRASNQPQHFGDGTRLSIL.

This clonotype was detected only a few times. The chain uses TRBV4-1 and TRBJ2-5; D remains unclear. Germline CDR1 and CDR2: MGHRA and YSYEKL. V shed 0 bases and J shed 3 bases, with 8 bases lying between them. The CDR3 is 14 residues long. The CDR3 loop is CASSQDVREETQYF. For the CDR3, the DNA is TGCGCCAGCAGCCAAGATGTAAGAGAAGAGACCCAGTACTTC.

The chain is built from TRBV14 and TRBJ1-1; tentatively, D is TRBD1 (5 bases). With 2 bases removed from V and 0 bases from J, the gap between germline ends came to 13 bases. The germline V gene encodes CDR1 SGHDN and CDR2 FVKESK. The CDR3 is 16 amino acids. The CDR3: CASSQRKGTVNTEAFF. The CDR3 DNA reads TGTGCCAGCAGCCAACGAAAGGGGACGGTGAACACTGAAGCTTTCTTT.

Only a few counts were recorded for this clonotype. The chain has TRBV20-1 and TRBJ2-1; D is ambiguous. The CDR3 length is 10 residues. Germline CDR1 and CDR2: DFQATT and SNEGSKA (reference sequence). The V gene lost 3 bases and the J gene lost 5 bases, with 2 bases spanning the gap. The CDR3: CSARDNEQFF. For the CDR3, the DNA is TGCAGTGCTAGGGACAATGAGCAGTTCTTC.

V usage is TRBV20-1 and J usage is TRBJ2-6, with D perhaps given as TRBD1 or TRBD2 (5 bases each). Trimming pared 0 bases from V and 0 bases from J, leaving 18 bases between. This CDR3 has 19 amino acids. Germline V CDR1 and CDR2: DFQATT, SNEGSKA (reference sequence). CDR3 DNA sequence: TGCAGTGCTAGAGACGGGGCTAGGCCTACTCACTCTGGGGCCAACGTCCTGACTTTC. Protein: CSARDGARPTHSGANVLTF.

This sequence joins TRBV27 and TRBJ2-1; 7 nucleotides match TRBD1. J gave up 7 bases and V 5 bases, and 14 bases lay outside the gene matches. CDR1 and CDR2 (germline): MNHEY, SMNVEV (reference sequence). This CDR3 has 16 residues. Here the CDR3 reads CASSPDLGQALNEQFF. The CDR3 DNA is TGTGCCAGCAGTCCGGACCTTGGACAGGCTCTAAATGAGCAGTTCTTC.

In this sample, this clonotype turned up a few times. The genes are TRBV7-2 and TRBJ1-3; 8 bases are shared with TRBD1. Germline V lookup: CDR1 SGHTA, CDR2 FQGNSA. The CDR3 runs 15 residues. V was clipped by 5 bases and J by 4 bases; unmatched bases: 7. CDR3 residues: CASSGQGAHGNTIYF. CDR3 coding DNA: TGTGCCAGCAGCGGTCAGGGGGCGCACGGAAACACCATATATTTT.